A selection of T cell receptor beta chains follows, all from one sample in a study of metastatic and nonmetastatic thyroid tumors. TCRdb re-called clones from the PCR reads using MiXCR. The table lists tens of thousands of clones, about 25% of them singletons. Sequenced: blood. The receptor set was obtained from a female donor with papillary thyroid cancer or a benign thyroid nodule (not recorded which). Some clones in this sample may be carry-over from other donors' samples. Each CDR3 is given without its conserved first and last residue. The order of the fields is J gene, V gene, clone size, CDR3 protein. Clone size is given for some rows only: seen once, a few or many times, or a class if the clone is expanded.

j_call: TRBJ2-3
v_call: TRBV6-1
clone_size: few
cdr3_aa: ASATGGSTDTQY

j_call: TRBJ2-4
v_call: TRBV7-8
clone_size: many
cdr3_aa: ASSSSGSASLAKNIQY

j_call: TRBJ1-1
v_call: TRBV11-2
clone_size: many
cdr3_aa: ASSPAANTEAF

j_call: TRBJ1-2
v_call: TRBV18
clone_size: many
cdr3_aa: ASSLTGLDGYT

j_call: TRBJ2-2
v_call: TRBV19
clone_size: -
cdr3_aa: ASSIGGLAVGPFAAGELF

j_call: TRBJ2-1
v_call: TRBV3-1
clone_size: many
cdr3_aa: ASSQLGAENEQF

j_call: TRBJ2-3
v_call: TRBV11-3
clone_size: many
cdr3_aa: ASSMSTGGGTDTQY

j_call: TRBJ2-1
v_call: TRBV7-9
clone_size: many
cdr3_aa: ASSWNRDHSYNEQF

j_call: TRBJ2-1
v_call: TRBV11-2
clone_size: many
cdr3_aa: ASATGLYNEQF

j_call: TRBJ1-3
v_call: TRBV7-7
clone_size: many
cdr3_aa: ASSPGQGGGTIY